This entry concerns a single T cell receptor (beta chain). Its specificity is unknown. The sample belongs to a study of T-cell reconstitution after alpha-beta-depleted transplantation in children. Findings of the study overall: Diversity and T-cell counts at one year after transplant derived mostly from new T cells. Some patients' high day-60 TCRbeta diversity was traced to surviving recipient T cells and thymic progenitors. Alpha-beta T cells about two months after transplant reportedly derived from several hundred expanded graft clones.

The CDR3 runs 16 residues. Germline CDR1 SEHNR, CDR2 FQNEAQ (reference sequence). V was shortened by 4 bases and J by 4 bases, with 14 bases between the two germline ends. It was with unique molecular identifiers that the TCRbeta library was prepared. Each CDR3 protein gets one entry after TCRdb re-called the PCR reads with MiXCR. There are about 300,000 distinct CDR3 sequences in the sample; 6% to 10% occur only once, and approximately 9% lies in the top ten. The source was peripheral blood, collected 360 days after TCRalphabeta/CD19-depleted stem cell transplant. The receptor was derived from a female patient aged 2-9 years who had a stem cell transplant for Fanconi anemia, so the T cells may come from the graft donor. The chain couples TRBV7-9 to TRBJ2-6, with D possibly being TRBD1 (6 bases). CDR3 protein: CASSSRVGAGANVLTF. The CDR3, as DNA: TGTGCCAGCAGCTCGCGGGTGGGGGCCGGGGCCAACGTCCTGACTTTC.